One and the same sample provided the 3 T cell receptor beta chains below, sequenced in a study of cytomegalovirus exposure and HLA in healthy donors. PCR was performed using 60 Vbeta and 13 Jbeta primers. Here immunoSEQ multiplex PCR was the method, and the copy in TCRdb shows in-frame clones only, minus some. Here the sample spans 60,000 to 70,000 clones, approximately 80% being singletons. The sequenced sample consisted of PBMCs. The receptor source for this set is a woman in her 30s in good health and CMV-seronegative.

This rearrangement joins TRBV11-3 to TRBJ2-2; 7 nucleotides agree with TRBD1. CDR1 is SGHNT, CDR2 YENEEA, per germline. This CDR3 has 14 amino acids. J was trimmed by 0 bases and V by 8 bases; bases with no gene match: 3. This chain's CDR3 is CASEGQANTGELFF. The CDR3 DNA sequence: TGTGCCAGCGAAGGACAGGCGAACACCGGGGAGCTGTTTTTT.

The gene calls are TRBV7-2 and TRBJ1-6; 10 nucleotides agree with TRBD1. V shed 5 bases and J 7 bases; nucleotides not matched to a gene: 5. Germline V gene sequence: CDR1 SGHTA, CDR2 FQGNSA. CDR3 length: 15 residues. CDR3 loop: CASSPGTGENSPLHF. CDR3 bases: TGTGCCAGCAGCCCCGGGACAGGGGAGAATTCACCCCTCCACTTT.

The rearrangement uses TRBV6-6 and TRBJ1-6; D not resolved. The ends were cut back, 4 bases at V and 10 bases at J, with 17 bases in the middle. The CDR3 runs 15 residues. In germline, CDR1 is MNHNY, CDR2 SVGAGI (reference sequence). The CDR3 is CASSFGVDPESPLHF. The CDR3 DNA follows: TGTGCCAGCAGTTTCGGGGTTGATCCAGAATCACCCCTCCACTTT.